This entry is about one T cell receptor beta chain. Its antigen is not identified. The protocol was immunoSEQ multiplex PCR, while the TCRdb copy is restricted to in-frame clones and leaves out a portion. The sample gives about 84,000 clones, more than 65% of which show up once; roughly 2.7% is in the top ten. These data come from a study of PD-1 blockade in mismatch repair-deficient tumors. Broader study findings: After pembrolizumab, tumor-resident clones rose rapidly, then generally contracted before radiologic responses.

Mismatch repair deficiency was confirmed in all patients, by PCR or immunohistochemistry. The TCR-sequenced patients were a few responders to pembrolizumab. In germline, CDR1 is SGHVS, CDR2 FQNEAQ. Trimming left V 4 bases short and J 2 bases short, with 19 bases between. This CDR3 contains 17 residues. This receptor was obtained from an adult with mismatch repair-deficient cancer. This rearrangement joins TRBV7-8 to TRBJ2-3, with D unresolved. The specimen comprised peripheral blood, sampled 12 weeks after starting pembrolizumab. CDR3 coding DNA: TGTGCCAGCAGCTCTAAAGAGAGAAAGACGGACACAGATACGCAGTATTTT. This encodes CASSSKERKTDTDTQYF.